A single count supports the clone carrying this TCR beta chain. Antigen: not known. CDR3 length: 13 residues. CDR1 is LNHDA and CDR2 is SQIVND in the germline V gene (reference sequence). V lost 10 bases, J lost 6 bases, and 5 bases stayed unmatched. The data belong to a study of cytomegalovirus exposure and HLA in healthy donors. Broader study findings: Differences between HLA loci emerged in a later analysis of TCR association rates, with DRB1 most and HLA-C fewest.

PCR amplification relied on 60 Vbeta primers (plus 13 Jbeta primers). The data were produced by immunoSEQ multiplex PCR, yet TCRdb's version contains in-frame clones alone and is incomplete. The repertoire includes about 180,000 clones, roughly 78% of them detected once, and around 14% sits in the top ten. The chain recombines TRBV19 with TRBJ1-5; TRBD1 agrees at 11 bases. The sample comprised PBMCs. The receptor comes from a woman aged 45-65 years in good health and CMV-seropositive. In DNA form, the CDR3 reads TGTGCCACAGGACAGGGGGCAAGTCAGCCCCAGCATTTT. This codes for CATGQGASQPQHF.